One and the same sample provided the 10 T cell receptor beta chains below, sequenced in a study of T cell repertoires in aging, cancer and after chemotherapy. The template was genomic DNA from peripheral blood, not RNA. Rearranged V-D-J TRB sequences were amplified with a mixed TRB-A/B primer pool. TCRdb used MiXCR to reprocess the multiplex PCR reads, holding one entry per CDR3 protein. The sample has about 1,100 distinct CDR3 sequences; more than 25% are singletons. Sequencing input: blood. The receptors shown here come from a human donor with a solid tumor.

This clonotype was seen a single time. The chain is built from TRBV20-1 and TRBJ1-1; D ambiguous. Germline V gene sequence: CDR1 DFQATT, CDR2 SNEGSKA (reference sequence). The V and J ends lost 6 bases and 0 bases respectively, with 14 bases between them. The CDR3 extends over 14 amino acids. In nucleotides, the CDR3 is TGCAGTGCCCGAATCTGGGAATTGAACACTGAAGCTTTCTTT. The encoded protein is CSARIWELNTEAFF.

This clonotype was observed a handful of times. The chain has TRBV15 and TRBJ2-7; D unclear. CDR1 is LNHNV, CDR2 YYDKDF, per germline (reference sequence). Trimming stripped 0 bases from V and 2 bases from J, with 11 bases between. There are 15 residues in the CDR3. The CDR3 nucleotides read TGTGCCACCAGCAGAGATAGGGCTAGAACCTACGAGCAGTACTTC. Its protein is CATSRDRARTYEQYF.

By its share, this clonotype is large. The chain combines TRBV5-6 with TRBJ2-2; the match to TRBD1 covers 7 bases. The CDR3 totals 15 residues. CDR1 is SGHDT, CDR2 YYEEEE, per germline. V was clipped by 0 bases and J by 3 bases; unmatched bases: 2. CDR3: CASSLVQGDTGELFF. Written as DNA, the CDR3 is TGTGCCAGCAGCTTGGTTCAGGGGGACACCGGGGAGCTGTTTTTT.

This clonotype turned up a few times. The chain joins TRBV30 to TRBJ2-5; TRBD2 aligns across 8 bases. The V segment lost 3 bases and the J segment 4 bases; nucleotides outside the gene matches: 4. The CDR3 extends over 13 amino acids. In germline, CDR1 is GTSNPN, CDR2 SVGIG (reference sequence). In DNA, the CDR3 is TGTGCCTGGAGCCGGGGGGGGGGAGAGACCCAGTACTTC. Its protein product is CAWSRGGGETQYF.

The chain carries TRBV10-3 and TRBJ1-3; a weak D match, TRBD1 (6 bases). The CDR3 loop spans 15 amino acids. V was shortened by 8 bases and J by 4 bases, with 18 bases between the two germline ends. CDR1 is ENHRY and CDR2 is SYGVKD in the germline V gene. The CDR3 loop is CAIVGARTPGNTIYF. In DNA, the CDR3 is TGTGCCATCGTGGGGGCTCGAACTCCCGGAAACACCATATATTTT.

By frequency in the sample, this clonotype is large (0.1 to 1%). V and J are TRBV29-1 and TRBJ2-7, with D perhaps given as TRBD1 or TRBD2 (5 bases each). The CDR3 is 15 residues long. Germline lookup yields CDR1 SQVTM and CDR2 ANQGSEA. Trimming cost V 4 bases and J 6 bases, with 22 bases left between them. The CDR3 sequence: CSVGELGASAGEQYF. DNA of the CDR3: TGCAGCGTTGGGGAGCTAGGGGCCTCCGCCGGCGAGCAGTACTTC.

This clonotype is categorized as large. The DNA is left out, because the CDR3 cannot be placed on it with certainty; the CDR3 is given as TCRdb lists it. This chain connects TRBV7-5 to TRBJ1-2; no check of the table's D call, TRBD1, against the DNA was made. TRBV7-5 is annotated as a pseudogene. The CDR3 has 18 amino acids, counting both end residues. CDR3 loop: CISVPEGPGQGVNYGYTF.

In its sample, this clonotype ranks as medium-sized. This sequence joins TRBV5-4 and TRBJ2-2; 10 bases are shared with TRBD2. CDR3 length: 16 residues. Germline assignment: CDR1 SGHNT and CDR2 YYREEE (reference sequence). Trimming at V came to 2 bases and at J to 7 bases, leaving 8 bases not matched to a gene. The DNA for the CDR3 is TGTGCCAGCAGCTTATGGCTAGCGGGAGCCGGCGGGGAGCTGTTTTTT. This sequence encodes CASSLWLAGAGGELFF.

Turning to this clonotype: Given a much more abundant clone one base away, this may be a read error. This chain joins TRBV15 and TRBJ2-7, with TRBD1 matching 7 bases. This CDR3 is 15 amino acids long. With V trimmed by 4 bases and J by 5 bases, 11 bases remained unmatched. From germline, CDR1 is LNHNV and CDR2 YYDKDF (reference sequence). CDR3 protein: CATSKPGRQGHEQYF. DNA of the CDR3: TGTGCCACCAGCAAGCCGGGACGACAGGGCCACGAGCAGTACTTC.

This clonotype is deemed medium-sized (0.01 to 0.1%). This sequence joins TRBV6-1 and TRBJ2-3, with 7 positions matching TRBD1. Germline loops: CDR1 MNHNS, CDR2 SASEGT. The V segment lost 6 bases and the J segment 7 bases; nucleotides outside the gene matches: 13. There are 15 residues in the CDR3. CDR3 DNA sequence: TGTGCCAGCAGAGATAGACAGGGCGAGGGGAATACGCAGTATTTT. Its protein product is CASRDRQGEGNTQYF.